The source of this T cell receptor (beta chain) is a study of OX40 agonist ivuxolimab in advanced cancers. V shed 4 bases and J shed 0 bases, with 15 bases lying between them. The CDR3 runs 16 residues. In germline, CDR1 is SNHLY, CDR2 FYNNEI. TCRdb's copy holds only in-frame clones and misses some; the assay was immunoSEQ multiplex PCR. The table shows about 83,000 clones, with around 84% occurring only once. V usage is TRBV2 and J usage is TRBJ2-5; tentatively, D is TRBD1 or TRBD2 (6 bases each). The receptor's source is an adult with an advanced solid tumor such as melanoma, head and neck, liver or kidney cancer. Here the sequenced sample was CD4+ or CD8+ T cells sorted from blood, taken in a trial of the OX40 agonist ivuxolimab. DNA for the CDR3: TGTGCCAGCAGTGTTGGGGGCGGAGGGTACCAAGAGACCCAGTACTTC. Translating gives CASSVGGGGYQETQYF.